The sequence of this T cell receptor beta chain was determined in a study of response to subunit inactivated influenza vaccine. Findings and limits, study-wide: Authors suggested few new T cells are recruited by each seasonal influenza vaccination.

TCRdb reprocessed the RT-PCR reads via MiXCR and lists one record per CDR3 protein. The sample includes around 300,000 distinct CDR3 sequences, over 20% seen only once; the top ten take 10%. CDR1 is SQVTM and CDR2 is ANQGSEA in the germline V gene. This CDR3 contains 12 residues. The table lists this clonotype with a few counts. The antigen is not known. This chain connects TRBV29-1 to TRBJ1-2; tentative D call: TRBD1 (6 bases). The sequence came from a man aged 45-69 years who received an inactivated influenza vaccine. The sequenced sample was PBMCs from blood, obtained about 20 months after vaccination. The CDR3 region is CSTKKGGDGYTF. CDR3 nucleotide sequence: TGCAGTACCAAGAAGGGGGGCGATGGCTACACCTTC.